The rows below give T cell receptor beta chains drawn from one sample of a study of T cell repertoires in cytomegalovirus infection. One entry per CDR3 protein, called by TCRdb with MiXCR from the reads. The sample consists of more than 350,000 distinct CDR3 sequences, under 40% of them appearing once. The specimen sequenced was PBMCs. The receptors were gathered from a human donor in good health (CMV status not recorded). Some clones in this sample may be carry-over from other donors' samples. Each CDR3 is given with its conserved first and last residue. Each record gives: V gene, clone size, D gene, CDR3 length, J gene, CDR3 DNA, CDR3 protein. The D gene is left open where the match is weak. Size is omitted from some rows. Given values are once, few, many or a class for expanded clones.

TRBV28,few,-,18,TRBJ2-5,TGTGCCAGCAGTGACCGGACCCACCTAAACCCCAGCGGGGAGACCCAGTACTTC,CASSDRTHLNPSGETQYF
TRBV7-9,few,TRBD1,16,TRBJ1-1,TGTGCCAGCAGCCCAGGACAGGTGGACATGAACACTGAAGCTTTCTTT,CASSPGQVDMNTEAFF
TRBV7-2,many,-,16,TRBJ1-4,TGTGCCAGCAGCTTAGCGGGCAGGGGAGGAAGTGAAAAACTGTTTTTT,CASSLAGRGGSEKLFF
TRBV12-3/TRBV12-4,few,-,15,TRBJ1-2,TGTGCCAGCAGTTATACAGGTGTCCAAGACTATGGCTACACCTTC,CASSYTGVQDYGYTF
TRBV7-2,many,-,15,TRBJ2-1,TGTGCCAGCAGCCCTCAAGCCCACCTGGGGAATGAGCAGTTCTTC,CASSPQAHLGNEQFF
TRBV7-6,few,TRBD2,16,TRBJ2-1,TGTGCCAGCAGCCGGGCCGGGAGGGGCAACTACAATGAGCAGTTCTTC,CASSRAGRGNYNEQFF
TRBV4-3,-,-,15,TRBJ1-5,TGCGCCAGCAGCCAAGATGGGGCAGACAATCAGCCCCAGCATTTT,CASSQDGADNQPQHF
TRBV4-1,few,-,14,TRBJ1-5,TGCGCCAGCAGCCAAGAAGGGTCCAATCAGCCCCAGCATTTT,CASSQEGSNQPQHF
TRBV20-1,-,-,16,TRBJ1-4,TGCAGTGCTCATAAACAGGGAAATGCGGCTAATGAAAAACTGTTTTTT,CSAHKQGNAANEKLFF
TRBV4-1,-,TRBD1,18,TRBJ2-7,TGCGCCAGCAGCCATCCTTCTCAGGGGGCTCGGAACCCCTACGAGCAGTACTTC,CASSHPSQGARNPYEQYF
TRBV6-5,-,-,15,TRBJ2-7,TGTGCCAGCAGTTACTACCTTGCCCAGTACGGGGAGCAGTACTTC,CASSYYLAQYGEQYF
TRBV7-2,many,-,15,TRBJ1-3,TGTGCCAGCAGCTTGGGGGGATACCCTGGAAACACCATATATTTT,CASSLGGYPGNTIYF
TRBV4-2,-,-,16,TRBJ2-5,TGTGCCAGCAGACAAGCCCACAACAGGGTCTCAGAGACCCAGTACTTC,CASRQAHNRVSETQYF
TRBV29-1,-,TRBD2,12,TRBJ2-7,TGCAGCGTTGTCCTAGCGGGGAACGAGCAGTACTTC,CSVVLAGNEQYF
TRBV20-1,-,-,15,TRBJ2-3,TGCAGTGCTGCCAACCGACTAGGCGGGGCGGGTACGCAGTATTTT,CSAANRLGGAGTQYF
TRBV6-1,few,-,15,TRBJ1-1,TGTGCCAGCAGTTACGTACCGAAGACTGTCCCTGAAGCTTTCTTT,CASSYVPKTVPEAFF
TRBV14,few,TRBD2,15,TRBJ2-2,TGTGCCAGCAGCCAGCTCTATAGCGGGACCGGGGAGCTGTTTTTT,CASSQLYSGTGELFF
TRBV7-9,few,TRBD1,18,TRBJ2-6,TGTGCCAGCAGCTACCTGACAGGGGAAAGCTCTGGGGCCAACGTTCTGACTTTC,CASSYLTGESSGANVLTF
TRBV4-2,many,TRBD1,16,TRBJ1-2,TGTGCCAGCAGCCAAGATGCGGGACAGGGAGTTGGTGGCTACACCTTC,CASSQDAGQGVGGYTF
TRBV25-1,-,TRBD1,17,TRBJ1-1,TGTGCCAGCGGGGCGGGAAGTCACAGGGGGATGAACACTGAAGCTTTCTTT,CASGAGSHRGMNTEAFF